The 30 T cell receptor beta chains below come from one sample, sequenced in a study of cytomegalovirus exposure and HLA in healthy donors. Primers for the PCR totalled 60 Vbeta and 13 Jbeta. Sequencing was performed with immunoSEQ multiplex PCR; in TCRdb, only in-frame clones are kept and a portion is missing. The sample carries some 130,000 clones, roughly 80% recorded once. The sequencing sample was made of PBMCs. The origin of the receptors is a man younger than 45 in good health and CMV-seronegative.

This sequence joins TRBV7-3 and TRBJ2-3; D is perhaps TRBD1 (8 bases). The V gene's germline CDR1 is SGHTA and CDR2 FQGTGA. The CDR3 is 20 amino acids. Trimming removed 6 bases at V and 1 base at J, with 29 bases between. CDR3 amino acids: CASRMGPGQATSVGTDTQYF. CDR3 nucleotide sequence: TGTGCCAGCAGGATGGGGCCGGGACAGGCAACTAGCGTTGGCACAGATACGCAGTATTTT.

The V and J genes are TRBV7-8 and TRBJ2-6, with D possibly TRBD1 on 5 matching bases. V lost 5 bases and J lost 4, with 9 bases in between. The CDR3 has 14 amino acids. Looked up from germline, CDR1 is SGHVS and CDR2 is FQNEAQ. The CDR3 region has the DNA TGTGCCAGCAGCCCAGGGTTCGGGGCCAACGTCCTGACTTTC. Its protein product is CASSPGFGANVLTF. The whole variable domain, remainder taken from reference TRBV7-8 and TRBJ2-6, is GAGVSQSPRYKVAKRGQDVALRCDPISGHVSLFWYQQALGQGPEFLTYFQNEAQLDKSGLPSDRFFAERPEGSVSTLKIQRTQQEDSAVYLCASSPGFGANVLTFGAGSRLTVL.

This clone was seen a handful of times. The chain carries TRBV5-4 and TRBJ1-2; 7 bases are a match to TRBD1. CDR3 size: 15 residues. Germline values: CDR1 SGHNT, CDR2 YYREEE (reference sequence). V gave up 1 base and J gave up 3 bases; unmatched junction bases: 6. Here the CDR3 DNA reads TGTGCCAGCAGCTTGCAGGGGGGCGCTGACTATGGCTACACCTTC. It codes for CASSLQGGADYGYTF.

This clone was detected a few times. The gene calls are TRBV19 and TRBJ2-4, with a weak D call TRBD1 (6 bases). Trimming shortened V by 8 bases and J by 7 bases, and 21 bases separated the two germline ends. This CDR3 spans 15 amino acids. Germline CDR1 LNHDA, CDR2 SQIVND (reference sequence). The CDR3 DNA sequence: TGTGCCAGTGCCACGACACAGGGTTTATCGAACATTCAGTACTTC. This encodes CASATTQGLSNIQYF.

The chain has TRBV15 and TRBJ2-6; D remains unclear. CDR3 length equals 17 residues. CDR1 is LNHNV, CDR2 YYDKDF, per germline (reference sequence). V gave up 0 bases and J gave up 2 bases, with 11 bases separating them. Written as DNA, the CDR3 is TGTGCCACCAGCAGAGATTCAACAACAGCTGGGGCCAACGTCCTGACTTTC. It encodes CATSRDSTTAGANVLTF.

This chain joins TRBV30 and TRBJ1-5; unclear D gene. Germline V CDR1 and CDR2: GTSNPN, SVGIG (reference sequence). There are 13 residues in the CDR3. V was trimmed by 2 bases and J by 7 bases, leaving 12 bases between them. The CDR3 is CAWSMAYEQPQHF. In DNA form, the CDR3 reads TGTGCCTGGAGTATGGCATATGAACAGCCCCAGCATTTT.

This clone was counted only a few times. The chain carries TRBV11-1 and TRBJ1-4; D ambiguous. Germline assignment: CDR1 SGHAT and CDR2 FQDESV (reference sequence). The V end was cut by 5 bases, the J end by 0 bases, with 7 bases between. CDR3 size: 14 residues. The CDR3 DNA follows: TGTGCCAGCAGCATGCGTGCAACTAATGAAAAACTGTTTTTT. It encodes CASSMRATNEKLFF.

This sequence joins TRBV7-9 and TRBJ1-3; TRBD1 matches at 7 bases. Germline assignment: CDR1 SEHNR and CDR2 FQNEAQ (reference sequence). After removal of 5 bases from V and 0 bases from J, the junction contained 7 bases not matched to a gene. CDR3 length equals 16 residues. CDR3 bases: TGTGCCAGCAGCCCGGGACAGCTATACTCTGGAAACACCATATATTTT. Amino acids: CASSPGQLYSGNTIYF.

A single count supports this clone. The chain links TRBV12-5 to TRBJ2-3; 7 nucleotides align to TRBD1. The CDR3 extends over 13 amino acids. CDR1 LGHNT and CDR2 FRNRAP come from the germline V gene. The junction had 1 base not matched to a gene; V was cut back by 3 bases and J by 4 bases. This chain's CDR3 is CASGFQGADTQYF. CDR3 DNA: TGTGCTAGTGGTTTCCAGGGGGCAGATACGCAGTATTTT.

The chain employs TRBV9 and TRBJ2-1; D is undetermined. Between the trimmed V and J ends, which lost 3 bases and 8 bases, there was a span of 12 bases. This CDR3 region has 13 residues. Germline V gene lookup returns CDR1 SGDLS and CDR2 YYNGEE. CDR3 sequence (DNA): TGTGCCAGCAGCGACGCCGAGGCCTATGAGCAGTTCTTC. It yields the protein CASSDAEAYEQFF.

A note on this clone: Other DNA sequences of this sample code for an identical CDR3. The rearrangement joins TRBV7-8 to TRBJ1-1; tentatively, D is TRBD1 (5 bases). The CDR3 loop spans 18 amino acids. CDR1 and CDR2 from the germline V gene are SGHVS and FQNEAQ. V lost 3 bases, J lost 2 bases, and 22 bases lay in between. The CDR3: CASSFSRDAHILNTEAFF. CDR3 in DNA: TGTGCCAGCAGCTTTAGCAGGGATGCACACATCTTAAACACTGAAGCTTTCTTT.

V and J are TRBV19 and TRBJ2-5, with 10 nucleotides matching TRBD1. Germline trimming cut 2 bases from V and 2 bases from J; bases unmatched to any gene: 20. CDR1 LNHDA and CDR2 SQIVND come from the germline V gene (reference sequence). The CDR3 is made up of 21 amino acids. The chain's CDR3 is CASSIIGTGARGSLRQETQYF. In DNA form, the CDR3 reads TGTGCCAGTAGTATAATTGGGACAGGGGCCCGAGGTAGTTTGAGGCAAGAGACCCAGTACTTC. The full variable domain, its missing parts supplied by reference TRBV19 and TRBJ2-5, is DGGITQSPKYLFRKEGQNVTLSCEQNLNHDAMYWYRQDPGQGLRLIYYSQIVNDFQKGDIAEGYSVSREKKESFPLTVTSAQKNPTAFYLCASSIIGTGARGSLRQETQYFGPGTRLLVL.

This rearrangement joins TRBV18 to TRBJ2-7, with 11 bases matching TRBD1. CDR1 is KGHSH, CDR2 LQKENI, per germline. The CDR3 has 15 residues. The J segment lost 3 bases and the V segment lost 3 bases, leaving 4 bases of the junction unmatched. The CDR3 DNA sequence: TGTGCCAGCTCACCCGGACAGGGGGCCATCTACGAGCAGTACTTC. Its translation: CASSPGQGAIYEQYF.

V is TRBV28 and J is TRBJ1-4; no clear D gene. CDR3 length equals 15 residues. V lost 6 bases to trimming and J lost 0 bases, with 11 bases between them. Germline assignment: CDR1 MDHEN and CDR2 SYDVKM. The CDR3 nucleotides are TGTGCCAGCAGCGCGACACGAGCAACTAATGAAAAACTGTTTTTT. Protein product: CASSATRATNEKLFF.

The chain couples TRBV7-3 to TRBJ2-5; 7 nucleotides agree with TRBD2. TRBJ2-7 explains the end of the DNA better; the J call may be wrong. CDR1 is SGHTA, CDR2 FQGTGA, per germline. The CDR3 consists of 14 residues. CDR3 region: CASSLRGGSDEQYF. The CDR3 DNA sequence: TGTGCCAGCAGCTTAAGGGGCGGGAGTGACGAGCAGTACTTC.

V gene TRBV30 combines with J gene TRBJ2-7; D might be TRBD2 (6 bases). V lost 5 bases to trimming and J lost 2 bases, with 16 bases between them. Germline assignment: CDR1 GTSNPN and CDR2 SVGIG (reference sequence). This CDR3 region has 14 residues. CDR3 bases: TGTGCCTGGGGCCCCGGGACTGCGACCTACGAGCAGTACTTC. As protein: CAWGPGTATYEQYF.

This chain uses TRBV18 with TRBJ1-4; D is unresolved. This CDR3 spans 14 amino acids. Trimming shortened V by 4 bases and J by 2 bases, and 8 bases separated the two germline ends. Germline V gives CDR1 KGHSH, CDR2 LQKENI. The CDR3 nucleotides read TGTGCCAGCTCACGTATGGGCACTAATGAAAAACTGTTTTTT. This encodes CASSRMGTNEKLFF.

This sequence joins TRBV5-1 and TRBJ2-3; 14 bases line up with TRBD2. With 1 base clipped from V and 4 bases from J, the junction kept 5 bases outside the gene matches. Germline CDR1 reads SGHRS; CDR2 reads YFSETQ. This CDR3 is built from 17 residues. The chain's CDR3 is CASSLPGLAGGSDTQYF. The CDR3 DNA sequence: TGCGCCAGCAGCTTGCCAGGACTAGCGGGAGGTTCAGATACGCAGTATTTT.

The gene calls are TRBV7-8 and TRBJ2-1, with a weak D call TRBD2 (6 bases). This CDR3 spans 17 amino acids. In germline, CDR1 is SGHVS, CDR2 FQNEAQ. V shed 5 bases and J shed 11 bases, with 28 bases lying between them. CDR3 sequence: CASSPENLLAPPRKQFF. The CDR3 bases are TGTGCCAGCAGCCCCGAGAACCTTCTAGCGCCGCCGAGGAAGCAGTTCTTC.

V usage is TRBV7-8 and J usage is TRBJ2-7; D not certain. V lost 4 bases to trimming and J lost 1 base, with 11 bases between them. CDR3 length: 14 residues. CDR1 and CDR2 (germline): SGHVS, FQNEAQ. This CDR3 reads CASSYVQDSYEQYF. DNA for the CDR3: TGTGCCAGCAGCTACGTCCAGGATTCCTACGAGCAGTACTTC. Full variable domain (missing parts from reference TRBV7-8 and TRBJ2-7): GAGVSQSPRYKVAKRGQDVALRCDPISGHVSLFWYQQALGQGPEFLTYFQNEAQLDKSGLPSDRFFAERPEGSVSTLKIQRTQQEDSAVYLCASSYVQDSYEQYFGPGTRLTVT.

The chain combines TRBV28 with TRBJ2-7; 10 bases agree with TRBD2. This CDR3 is 15 amino acids long. Trimming removed 2 bases from V and 4 bases from J; junction bases left unmatched: 5. Per the germline V gene, CDR1 is MDHEN and CDR2 is SYDVKM. The CDR3 sequence: CASSLGSSGSYEQYF. The CDR3 DNA reads as TGTGCCAGCAGTTTAGGGTCTAGCGGGAGTTACGAGCAGTACTTC.

Only a few counts were recorded for this clone. The V gene is TRBV7-8, the J gene TRBJ1-5; a possible D gene is TRBD1 (5 bases). Germline CDR1 reads SGHVS; CDR2 reads FQNEAQ. CDR3 size: 11 residues. Trimming stripped 5 bases from V and 11 bases from J, with 10 bases between. The CDR3 DNA follows: TGTGCCAGCAGCGGGGGAGGAGCCCAGCATTTT. This translates into CASSGGGAQHF. The variable domain in full, completed from reference TRBV7-8 and TRBJ1-5, reads GAGVSQSPRYKVAKRGQDVALRCDPISGHVSLFWYQQALGQGPEFLTYFQNEAQLDKSGLPSDRFFAERPEGSVSTLKIQRTQQEDSAVYLCASSGGGAQHFGDGTRLSIL.

This chain connects TRBV5-1 to TRBJ2-2, with D perhaps TRBD2 (7 bases). The CDR3 sequence is 14 residues long. CDR1 and CDR2 from the germline V gene are SGHRS and YFSETQ. V shed 0 bases and J shed 8 bases, with 11 bases lying between them. DNA of the CDR3: TGCGCCAGCAGCTTGGGCGGGGGCGCTGGGGAGCTGTTTTTT. This codes for CASSLGGGAGELFF.

Regarding this clone: The junction departs from the called germline gene at one end, perhaps through a read error. The chain is built from TRBV28 and TRBJ1-2; D might be TRBD1 (6 bases). CDR1 is MDHEN and CDR2 is SYDVKM in the germline V gene. The CDR3 covers 14 residues. The CDR3 loop is CVSSLDGTPLGYTF. In DNA form, the CDR3 reads TGTGTCAGCAGTTTAGACGGGACACCTCTGGGCTACACCTTC.

V gene TRBV23-1 combines with J gene TRBJ2-7, with 9 bases lining up with TRBD2. TRBV23-1 is reported as an ORF; its role is uncertain. The V gene end was trimmed by 2 bases and the J gene end by 7 bases; junction bases not matched to a gene: 12. The CDR3 has 16 residues. CDR3 sequence (DNA): TGCGCCAGCAGTCAAAACTCGCGGGAGGGGAGGTGGGAGCAGTACTTC. As protein: CASSQNSREGRWEQYF.

The chain is built from TRBV5-1 and TRBJ1-4; 9 bases line up with TRBD1. The CDR3 spans 15 residues. CDR1 is SGHRS, CDR2 YFSETQ, per germline. After removal of 4 bases from V and 8 bases from J, the junction contained 9 bases not matched to a gene. As DNA, the CDR3 is TGCGCCAGCAGCGGCACCGGGACAGGGCGAGAAAAACTGTTTTTT. Translated: CASSGTGTGREKLFF.

The chain carries TRBV6-1 and TRBJ1-6, with a tentative D call TRBD1 (5 bases). Trimming removed 5 bases at V and 10 bases at J, with 18 bases between. Germline CDR1 and CDR2: MNHNS and SASEGT. The CDR3 has 15 residues. CDR3 nucleotide sequence: TGTGCCAGCAGTTCCCGAAGCGTCCAGGGATCACCCCTCCACTTT. It codes for CASSSRSVQGSPLHF.

This clone was seen a single time. The chain employs TRBV5-5 and TRBJ2-7; D gene ambiguous. CDR3 length: 12 residues. Germline V CDR1 and CDR2: SGHKS, YYEKEE (reference sequence). Trimming shortened V by 0 bases and J by 3 bases, and 4 bases separated the two germline ends. The CDR3 bases are TGTGCCAGCAGCTTGGACAACTACGAGCAGTACTTC. As protein: CASSLDNYEQYF. Combining the CDR3 with reference TRBV5-5 and TRBJ2-7 gives the whole variable domain DAGVTQSPTHLIKTRGQQVTLRCSPISGHKSVSWYQQVLGQGPQFIFQYYEKEERGRGNFPDRFSARQFPNYSSELNVNALLLGDSALYLCASSLDNYEQYFGPGTRLTVT.

This clone was seen more than once but under ten times. The chain joins TRBV6-5 to TRBJ1-2; unclear D gene. The CDR3 is made up of 11 amino acids. V shed 4 bases and J shed 4 bases, with 4 bases lying between them. The germline gives CDR1 MNHEY, CDR2 SVGAGI. This chain's CDR3 is CASSSSYGYTF. For the CDR3, the DNA is TGTGCCAGCAGTTCGAGCTATGGCTACACCTTC.

V and J are TRBV15 and TRBJ2-5; D may be TRBD1 (5 bases). The CDR3 length is 14 residues. Germline CDR1 and CDR2: LNHNV and YYDKDF (reference sequence). Trimming pared 3 bases from V and 5 bases from J, leaving 13 bases between. CDR3 sequence: CATSRGWGRETQYF. The CDR3 nucleotides are TGTGCCACCAGCAGGGGCTGGGGCAGGGAGACCCAGTACTTC.